This section outlines one T cell receptor (beta chain) sequence together with its context. Its antigen is unidentified. This sample stems from a study of shared clonotypes between healthy human individuals. Across the whole study: A few men and a couple of women, aged 18 to 49, were donors.

Only in-frame clones appear in the TCRdb table, and some are missing; sequencing was by immunoSEQ multiplex PCR. Among about 1.1 million clones, 77% were seen once, and the ten largest hold 0.89%. Study-level points and caveats: What limited the represented genetic and exposure-history diversity was the small number of donors.

CDR3 length equals 15 residues. Per the germline V gene, CDR1 is SGHTA and CDR2 is FQGNSA. V was trimmed by 4 bases and J by 2 bases, leaving 12 bases between them. The receptor was isolated from a man aged 18-30 years in good health. Some clones in this sample may be carry-over from other donors' samples. The chain employs TRBV7-2 and TRBJ2-1; possible D gene TRBD1, 6 bases. The sample was memory CD4+ T cells from PBMCs. Subset specified: CD45RA-negative fraction. This CDR3 is CASSSRQVTYNEQFF. The CDR3 region has the DNA TGTGCCAGCAGCTCCCGACAGGTGACCTACAATGAGCAGTTCTTC.